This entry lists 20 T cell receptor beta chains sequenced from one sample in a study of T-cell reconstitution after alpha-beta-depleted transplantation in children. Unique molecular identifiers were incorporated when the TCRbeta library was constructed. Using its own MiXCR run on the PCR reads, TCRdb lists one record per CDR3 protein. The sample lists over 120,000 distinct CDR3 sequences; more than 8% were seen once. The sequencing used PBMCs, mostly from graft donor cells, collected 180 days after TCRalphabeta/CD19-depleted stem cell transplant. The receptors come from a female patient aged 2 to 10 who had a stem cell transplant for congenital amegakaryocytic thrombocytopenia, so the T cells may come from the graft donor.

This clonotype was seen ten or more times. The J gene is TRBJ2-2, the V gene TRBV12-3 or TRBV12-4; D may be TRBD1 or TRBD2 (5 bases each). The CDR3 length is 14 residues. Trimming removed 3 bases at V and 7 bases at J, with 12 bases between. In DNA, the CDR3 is TGTGCCAGCAGTTTTTCTCAGGGAGTCGGGGAGCTGTTTTTT. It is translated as CASSFSQGVGELFF.

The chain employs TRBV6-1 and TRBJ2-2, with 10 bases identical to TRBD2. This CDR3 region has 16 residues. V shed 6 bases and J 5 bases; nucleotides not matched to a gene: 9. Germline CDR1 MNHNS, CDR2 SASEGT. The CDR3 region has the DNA TGTGCCAGCAGCCCCCAGGCTAGCGGGAGTACCGGGGAGCTGTTTTTT. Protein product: CASSPQASGSTGELFF.

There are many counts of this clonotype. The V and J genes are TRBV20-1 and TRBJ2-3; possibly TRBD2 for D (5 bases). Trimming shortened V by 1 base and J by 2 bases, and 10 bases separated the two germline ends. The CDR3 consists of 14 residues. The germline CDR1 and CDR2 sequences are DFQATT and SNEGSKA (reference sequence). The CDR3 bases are TGCAGTGCTAGAGGGACCGACTACACAGATACGCAGTATTTT. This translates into CSARGTDYTDTQYF.

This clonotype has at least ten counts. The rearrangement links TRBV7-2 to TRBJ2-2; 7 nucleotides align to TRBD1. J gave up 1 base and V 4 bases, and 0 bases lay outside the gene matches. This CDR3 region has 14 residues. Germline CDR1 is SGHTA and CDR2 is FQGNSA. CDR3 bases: TGTGCCAGCAGCTGGGACAGGAACACCGGGGAGCTGTTTTTT. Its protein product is CASSWDRNTGELFF.

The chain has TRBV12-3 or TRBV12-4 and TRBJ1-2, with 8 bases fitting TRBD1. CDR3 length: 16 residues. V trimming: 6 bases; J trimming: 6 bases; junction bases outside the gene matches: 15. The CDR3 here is CASSKAGGRGLNGYTF. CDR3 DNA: TGTGCCAGCAGCAAAGCAGGTGGCAGGGGGCTTAATGGCTACACCTTC.

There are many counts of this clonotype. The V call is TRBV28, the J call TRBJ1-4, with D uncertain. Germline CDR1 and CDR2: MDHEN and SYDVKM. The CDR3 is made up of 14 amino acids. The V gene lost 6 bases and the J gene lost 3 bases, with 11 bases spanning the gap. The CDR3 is CASSSGVANEKLFF. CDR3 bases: TGTGCCAGCAGCAGCGGAGTTGCTAATGAAAAACTGTTTTTT.

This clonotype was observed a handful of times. For the CDR3, the DNA is TGTGCCAGCTCACCGATATACAATGAGCAGTTCTTC. It codes for CASSPIYNEQFF. This chain links TRBV18 with TRBJ2-1; D is ambiguous. The V gene's germline CDR1 is KGHSH and CDR2 LQKENI. V was cut by 3 bases and J by 4 bases, with 4 bases left in between. This CDR3 contains 12 residues.

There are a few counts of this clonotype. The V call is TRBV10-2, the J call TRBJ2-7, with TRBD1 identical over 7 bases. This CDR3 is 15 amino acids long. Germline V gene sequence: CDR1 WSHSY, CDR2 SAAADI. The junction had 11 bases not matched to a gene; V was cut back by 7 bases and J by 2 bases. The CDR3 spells CASTKPGQSPYEQYF. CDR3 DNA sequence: TGCGCCAGCACCAAGCCGGGACAGTCACCCTACGAGCAGTACTTC.

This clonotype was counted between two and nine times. The CDR3 region is CASSSFTNSNEQFF. The CDR3 DNA is TGCGCCAGCAGCTCCTTCACAAATTCCAATGAGCAGTTCTTC. The chain carries TRBV5-1 and TRBJ2-1; D is ambiguous. V gave up 3 bases and J gave up 6 bases, with 13 bases separating them. Germline V CDR1 and CDR2: SGHRS, YFSETQ. The CDR3 has 14 residues.

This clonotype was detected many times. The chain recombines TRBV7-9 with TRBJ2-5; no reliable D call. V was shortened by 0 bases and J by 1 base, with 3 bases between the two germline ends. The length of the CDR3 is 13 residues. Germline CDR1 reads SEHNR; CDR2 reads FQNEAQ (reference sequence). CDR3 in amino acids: CASSLASQETQYF. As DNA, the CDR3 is TGTGCCAGCAGCTTAGCTTCCCAAGAGACCCAGTACTTC.

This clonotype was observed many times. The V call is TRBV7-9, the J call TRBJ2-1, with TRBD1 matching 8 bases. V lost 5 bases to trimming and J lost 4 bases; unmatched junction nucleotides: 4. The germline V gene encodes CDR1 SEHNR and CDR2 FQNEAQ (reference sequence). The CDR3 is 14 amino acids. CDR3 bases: TGTGCCAGCAGCCCGACAGGGGTATACAATGAGCAGTTCTTC. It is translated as CASSPTGVYNEQFF.

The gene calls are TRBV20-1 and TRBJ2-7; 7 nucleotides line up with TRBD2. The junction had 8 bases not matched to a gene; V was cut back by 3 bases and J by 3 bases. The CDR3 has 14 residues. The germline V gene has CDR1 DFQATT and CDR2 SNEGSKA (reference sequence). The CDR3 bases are TGCAGTGCTAGGGGGGGGGACCGCATCTACGAGCAGTACTTC. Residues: CSARGGDRIYEQYF.

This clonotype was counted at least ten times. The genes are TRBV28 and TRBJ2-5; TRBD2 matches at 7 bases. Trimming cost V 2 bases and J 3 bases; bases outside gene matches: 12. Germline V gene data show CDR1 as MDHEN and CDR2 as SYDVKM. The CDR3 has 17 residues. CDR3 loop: CASSLRLAVAKKETQYF. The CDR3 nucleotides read TGTGCCAGCAGTTTACGACTAGCTGTGGCTAAAAAAGAGACCCAGTACTTC.

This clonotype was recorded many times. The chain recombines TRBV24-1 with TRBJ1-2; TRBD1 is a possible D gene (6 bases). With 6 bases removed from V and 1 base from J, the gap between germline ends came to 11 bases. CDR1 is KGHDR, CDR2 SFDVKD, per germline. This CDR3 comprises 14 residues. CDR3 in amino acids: CATSKSGDNYGYTF. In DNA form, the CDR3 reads TGTGCCACCAGTAAGTCAGGGGATAACTATGGCTACACCTTC.

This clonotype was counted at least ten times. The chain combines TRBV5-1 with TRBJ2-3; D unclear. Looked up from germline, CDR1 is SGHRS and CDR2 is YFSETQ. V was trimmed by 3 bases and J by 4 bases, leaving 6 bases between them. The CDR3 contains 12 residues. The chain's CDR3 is CASSSTADTQYF. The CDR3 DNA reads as TGCGCCAGCAGCTCCACGGCAGATACGCAGTATTTT.

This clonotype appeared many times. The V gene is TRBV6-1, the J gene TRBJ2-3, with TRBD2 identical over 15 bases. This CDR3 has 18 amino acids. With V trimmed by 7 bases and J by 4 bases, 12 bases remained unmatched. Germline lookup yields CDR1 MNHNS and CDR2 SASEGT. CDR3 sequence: CASTQGWTSGGVADTQYF. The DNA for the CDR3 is TGTGCCAGCACCCAGGGCTGGACTAGCGGGGGGGTAGCAGATACGCAGTATTTT.

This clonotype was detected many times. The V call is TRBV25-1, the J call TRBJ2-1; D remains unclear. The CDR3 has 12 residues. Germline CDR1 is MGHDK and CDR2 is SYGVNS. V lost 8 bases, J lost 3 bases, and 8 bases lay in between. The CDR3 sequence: CASGRLYNEQFF. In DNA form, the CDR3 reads TGTGCCAGCGGCAGGCTCTACAATGAGCAGTTCTTC.

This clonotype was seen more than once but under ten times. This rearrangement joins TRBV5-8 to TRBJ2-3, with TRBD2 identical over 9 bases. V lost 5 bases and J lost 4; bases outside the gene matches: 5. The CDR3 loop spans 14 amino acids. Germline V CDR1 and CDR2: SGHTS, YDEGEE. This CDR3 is CASSELAGSDTQYF. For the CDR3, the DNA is TGTGCCAGCAGTGAGCTAGCGGGGTCAGATACGCAGTATTTT.

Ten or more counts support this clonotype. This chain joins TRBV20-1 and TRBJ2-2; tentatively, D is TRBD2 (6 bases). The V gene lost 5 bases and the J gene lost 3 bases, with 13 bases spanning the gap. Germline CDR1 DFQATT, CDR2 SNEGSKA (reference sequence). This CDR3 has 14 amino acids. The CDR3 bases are TGCAGTGCTCTACGGGACTTATACACCGGGGAGCTGTTTTTT. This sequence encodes CSALRDLYTGELFF.

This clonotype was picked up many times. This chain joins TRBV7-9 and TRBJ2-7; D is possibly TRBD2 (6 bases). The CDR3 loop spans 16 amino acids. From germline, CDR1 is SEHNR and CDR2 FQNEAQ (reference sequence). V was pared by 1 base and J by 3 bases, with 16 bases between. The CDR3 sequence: CASSLVGGRSIYEQYF. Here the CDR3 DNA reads TGTGCCAGCAGCTTAGTTGGTGGGAGGTCTATCTACGAGCAGTACTTC.